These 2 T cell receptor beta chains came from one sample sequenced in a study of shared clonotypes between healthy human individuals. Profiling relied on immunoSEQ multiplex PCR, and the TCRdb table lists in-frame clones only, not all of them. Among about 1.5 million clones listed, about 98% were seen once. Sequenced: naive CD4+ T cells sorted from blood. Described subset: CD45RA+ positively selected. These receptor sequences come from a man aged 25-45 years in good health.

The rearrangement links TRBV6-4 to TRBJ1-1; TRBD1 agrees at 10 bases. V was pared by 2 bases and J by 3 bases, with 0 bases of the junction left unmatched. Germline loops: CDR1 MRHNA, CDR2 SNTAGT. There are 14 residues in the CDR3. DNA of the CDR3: TGTGCCAGCAGTGACGGGACAGGGGACACTGAAGCTTTCTTT. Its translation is CASSDGTGDTEAFF.

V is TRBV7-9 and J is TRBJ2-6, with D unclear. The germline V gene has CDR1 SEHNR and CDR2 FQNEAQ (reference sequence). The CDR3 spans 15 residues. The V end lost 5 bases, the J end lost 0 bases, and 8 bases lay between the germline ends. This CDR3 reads CASSQDSSGANVLTF. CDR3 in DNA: TGTGCCAGCAGCCAAGATAGCTCTGGGGCCAACGTCCTGACTTTC.